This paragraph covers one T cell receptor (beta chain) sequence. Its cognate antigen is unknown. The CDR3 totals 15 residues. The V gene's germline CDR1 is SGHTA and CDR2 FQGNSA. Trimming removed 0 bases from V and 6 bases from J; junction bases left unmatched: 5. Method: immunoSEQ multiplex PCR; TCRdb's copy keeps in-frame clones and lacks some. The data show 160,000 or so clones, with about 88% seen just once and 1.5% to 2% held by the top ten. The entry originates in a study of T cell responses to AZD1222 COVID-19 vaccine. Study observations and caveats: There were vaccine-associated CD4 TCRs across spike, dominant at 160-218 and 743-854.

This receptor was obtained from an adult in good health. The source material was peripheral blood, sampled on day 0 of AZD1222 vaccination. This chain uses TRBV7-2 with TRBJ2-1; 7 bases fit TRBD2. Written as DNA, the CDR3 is TGTGCCAGCAGCTTAGCGGTGGGGGGGTCCAATGAGCAGTTCTTC. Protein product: CASSLAVGGSNEQFF.